This T cell receptor (beta chain) was recorded in a study of patients and donors after allogeneic stem cell transplantation (dated by TCRdb to about 2020). The library came from RT-PCR. Sequenced using a NextSeq 550. Through fastp at Q25 and MiXCR, TCRdb rebuilt clones from the public reads, retaining in-frame beta chains. Under each unique CDR3 protein, matching rows form one entry showing the most common genes and DNA. A total of roughly 8,400 distinct CDR3 sequences appear in this sample, approximately 3.9% of them only once. About 20% of the sample goes to the ten largest clones. This clonotype was picked up many times. Its antigen is not yet known. Qualities for individual bases were not recorded, and no much larger clone is one base off. The CDR3 covers 13 residues, taking in both the cysteine and the phenylalanine. Just CDR3 DNA is preserved here, 39 bases in frame from base 1. Looking up the germline V gene yields CDR1 LGHNA and CDR2 YSLEER. V loses 0 bases, J loses 7 bases, and the germline ends lie 6 bases apart.

The rearrangement combines TRBV4-3 with TRBJ2-2, with the D gene too uncertain to name. The sequence derives from a human donor who was either an allogeneic HSCT recipient or a stem cell or donor lymphocyte infusion donor (not recorded which). It is not recorded whose cells these are; they may come from a transplant donor. Input material: blood, either unsorted or a sorted T cell fraction (not recorded which). This receptor carries the CDR3 CASSQEYFGELFF. The DNA is as follows: TGCGCCAGCAGCCAAGAGTATTTCGGGGAGCTGTTTTTT.